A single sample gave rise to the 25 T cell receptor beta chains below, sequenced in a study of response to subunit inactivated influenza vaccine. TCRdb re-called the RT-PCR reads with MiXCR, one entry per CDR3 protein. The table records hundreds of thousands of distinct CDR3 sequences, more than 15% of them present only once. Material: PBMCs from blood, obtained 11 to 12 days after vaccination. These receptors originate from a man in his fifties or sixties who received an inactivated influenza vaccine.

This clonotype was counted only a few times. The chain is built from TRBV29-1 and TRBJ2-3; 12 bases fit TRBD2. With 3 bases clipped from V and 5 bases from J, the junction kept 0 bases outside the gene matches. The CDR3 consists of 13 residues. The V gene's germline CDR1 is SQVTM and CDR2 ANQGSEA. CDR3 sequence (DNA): TGCAGCGTTGAGGGACTAGCGGGAGATACGCAGTATTTT. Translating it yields CSVEGLAGDTQYF.

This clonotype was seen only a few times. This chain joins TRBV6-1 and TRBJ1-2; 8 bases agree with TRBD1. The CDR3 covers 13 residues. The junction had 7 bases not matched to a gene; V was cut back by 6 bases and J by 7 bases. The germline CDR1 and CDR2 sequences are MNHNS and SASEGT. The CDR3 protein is CASRVTGVAGYTF. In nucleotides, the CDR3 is TGTGCCAGCAGGGTGACAGGGGTTGCTGGCTACACCTTC.

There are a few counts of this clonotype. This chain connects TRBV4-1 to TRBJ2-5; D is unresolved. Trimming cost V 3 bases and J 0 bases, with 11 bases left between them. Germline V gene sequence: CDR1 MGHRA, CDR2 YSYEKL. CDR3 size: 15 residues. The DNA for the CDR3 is TGCGCCAGCAGCCATATCCTGAGGTACCAAGAGACCCAGTACTTC. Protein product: CASSHILRYQETQYF.

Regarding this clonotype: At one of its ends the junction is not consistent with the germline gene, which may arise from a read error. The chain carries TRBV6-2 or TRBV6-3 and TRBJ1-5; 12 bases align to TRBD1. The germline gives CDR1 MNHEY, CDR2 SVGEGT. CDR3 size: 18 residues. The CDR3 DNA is TGTGCCAGCAGAGCGGGACAGGGGGCGGTTGGAAGCAATCGGCCCCAGCATTTT. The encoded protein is CASRAGQGAVGSNRPQHF.

The DNA for the CDR3 is TGCGCCAGCAGCCAAGGGCGAGAGGGCCGGCAGTTCTTC. The encoded protein is CASSQGREGRQFF. The V gene is TRBV4-3, the J gene TRBJ2-1, with D possibly TRBD2 on 5 matching bases. The germline V and J ends were trimmed by 1 base and 12 bases, with 13 bases remaining between them. This CDR3 has 13 amino acids. The germline gives CDR1 LGHNA, CDR2 YSLEER.

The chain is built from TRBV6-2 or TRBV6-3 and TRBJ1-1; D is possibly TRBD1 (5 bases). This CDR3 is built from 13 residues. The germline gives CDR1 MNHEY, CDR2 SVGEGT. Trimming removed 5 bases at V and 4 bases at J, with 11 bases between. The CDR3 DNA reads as TGTGCCAGCAGTGCAGGGTCTAGCACTGAAGCTTTCTTT. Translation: CASSAGSSTEAFF.

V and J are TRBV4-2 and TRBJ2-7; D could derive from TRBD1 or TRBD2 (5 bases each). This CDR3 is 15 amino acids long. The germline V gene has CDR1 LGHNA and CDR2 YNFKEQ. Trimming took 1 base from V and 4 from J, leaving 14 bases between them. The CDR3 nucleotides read TGTGCCAGCAGCCAAGCGAAGGGACGCTGGTACGAGCAGTACTTC. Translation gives CASSQAKGRWYEQYF.

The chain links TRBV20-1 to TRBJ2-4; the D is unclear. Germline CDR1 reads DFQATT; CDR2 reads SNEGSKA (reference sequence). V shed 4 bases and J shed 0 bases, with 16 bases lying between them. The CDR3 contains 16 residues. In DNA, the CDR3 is TGCAGTGCTATGCAAGTACAGTCTCGAGCCAAAAACATTCAGTACTTC. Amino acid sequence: CSAMQVQSRAKNIQYF.

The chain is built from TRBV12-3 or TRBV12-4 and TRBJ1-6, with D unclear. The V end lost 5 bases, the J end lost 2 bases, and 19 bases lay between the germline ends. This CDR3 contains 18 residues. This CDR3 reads CASSPPGLYSTYNSPLHF. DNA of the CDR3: TGTGCCAGCAGTCCCCCGGGCCTCTACTCGACCTATAATTCACCCCTCCACTTT.

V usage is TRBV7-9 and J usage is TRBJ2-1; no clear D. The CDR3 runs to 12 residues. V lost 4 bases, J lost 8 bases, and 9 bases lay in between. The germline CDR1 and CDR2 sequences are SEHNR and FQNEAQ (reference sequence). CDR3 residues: CASSYGRDEQFF. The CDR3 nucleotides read TGTGCCAGCAGCTACGGCCGCGATGAGCAGTTCTTC.

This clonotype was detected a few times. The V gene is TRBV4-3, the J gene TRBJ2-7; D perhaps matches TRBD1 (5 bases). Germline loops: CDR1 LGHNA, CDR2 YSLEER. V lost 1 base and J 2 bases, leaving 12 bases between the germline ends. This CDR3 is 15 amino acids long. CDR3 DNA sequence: TGCGCCAGCAGCCAAGGGGCTGCAGGGACCTACGAGCAGTACTTC. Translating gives CASSQGAAGTYEQYF.

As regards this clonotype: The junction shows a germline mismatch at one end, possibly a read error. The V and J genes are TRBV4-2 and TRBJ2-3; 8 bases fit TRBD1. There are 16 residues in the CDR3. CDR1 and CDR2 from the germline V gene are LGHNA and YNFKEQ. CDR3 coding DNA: TGTGCCAGAAGCCACACGGACAGGGTCCGCACAGATACGCAGTATTTT. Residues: CARSHTDRVRTDTQYF.

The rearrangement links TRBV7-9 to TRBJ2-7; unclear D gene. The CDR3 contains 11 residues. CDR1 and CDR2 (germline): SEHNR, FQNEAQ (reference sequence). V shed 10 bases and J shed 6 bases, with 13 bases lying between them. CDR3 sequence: CAIPLPIEQYF. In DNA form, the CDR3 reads TGTGCCATCCCCCTCCCCATCGAGCAGTACTTC.

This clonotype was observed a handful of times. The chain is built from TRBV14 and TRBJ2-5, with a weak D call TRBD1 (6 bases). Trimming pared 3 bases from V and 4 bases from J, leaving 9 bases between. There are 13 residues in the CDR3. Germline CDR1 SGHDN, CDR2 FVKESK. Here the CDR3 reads CASSHGTIETQYF. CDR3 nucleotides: TGTGCCAGCAGCCACGGGACAATAGAGACCCAGTACTTC.

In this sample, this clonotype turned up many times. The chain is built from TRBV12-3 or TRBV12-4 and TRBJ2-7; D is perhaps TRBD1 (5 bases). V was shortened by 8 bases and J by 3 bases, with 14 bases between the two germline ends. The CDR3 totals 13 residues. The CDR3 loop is CASQRGSLYEQYF. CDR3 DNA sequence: TGTGCCAGCCAAAGGGGTTCACTCTACGAGCAGTACTTC.

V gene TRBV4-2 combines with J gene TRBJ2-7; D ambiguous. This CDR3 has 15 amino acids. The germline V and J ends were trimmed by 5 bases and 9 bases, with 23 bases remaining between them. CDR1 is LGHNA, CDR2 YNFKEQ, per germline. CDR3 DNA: TGTGCCAGCAGCGCCAACCTGGAGTCTCCCCTTAGGCAGTACTTC. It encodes CASSANLESPLRQYF.

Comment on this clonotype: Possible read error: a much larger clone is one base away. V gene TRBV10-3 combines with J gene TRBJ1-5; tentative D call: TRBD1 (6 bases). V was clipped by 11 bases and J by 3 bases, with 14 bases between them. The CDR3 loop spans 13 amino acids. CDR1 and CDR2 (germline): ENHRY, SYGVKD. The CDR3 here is CASRQAVNQPQHF. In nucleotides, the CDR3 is TGTGCCTCCCGACAGGCGGTCAATCAGCCCCAGCATTTT.

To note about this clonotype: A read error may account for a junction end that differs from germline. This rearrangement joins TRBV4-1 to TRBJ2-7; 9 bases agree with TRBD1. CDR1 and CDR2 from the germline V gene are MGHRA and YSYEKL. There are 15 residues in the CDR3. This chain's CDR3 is CASSQPGTGSSEQYF. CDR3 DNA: TGCGCCAGCAGCCAACCCGGGACAGGGTCCTCCGAGCAGTACTTC.

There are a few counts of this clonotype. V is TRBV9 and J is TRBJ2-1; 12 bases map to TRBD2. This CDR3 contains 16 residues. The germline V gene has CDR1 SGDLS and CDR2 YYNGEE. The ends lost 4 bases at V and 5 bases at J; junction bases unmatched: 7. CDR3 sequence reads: CASSSLAGGLNNEQFF. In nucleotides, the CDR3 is TGTGCCAGCAGCTCTCTAGCGGGAGGGCTTAACAATGAGCAGTTCTTC.

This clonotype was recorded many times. As DNA, the CDR3 is TGCAGCGTTGACTCGGGGGGGGCCTACAATGAGCAGTTCTTC. Amino acid sequence: CSVDSGGAYNEQFF. This sequence joins TRBV29-1 and TRBJ2-1, with 8 bases fitting TRBD2. The CDR3 contains 14 residues. From germline, CDR1 is SQVTM and CDR2 ANQGSEA. J was trimmed by 2 bases and V by 3 bases; bases with no gene match: 3.

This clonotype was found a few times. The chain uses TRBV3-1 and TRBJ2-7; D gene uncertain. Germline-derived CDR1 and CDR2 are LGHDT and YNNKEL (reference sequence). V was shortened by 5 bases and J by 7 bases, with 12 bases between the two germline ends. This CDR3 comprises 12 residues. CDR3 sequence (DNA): TGTGCCAGCAGCAGCCACGACCAGGAGCAGTACTTC. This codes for CASSSHDQEQYF.

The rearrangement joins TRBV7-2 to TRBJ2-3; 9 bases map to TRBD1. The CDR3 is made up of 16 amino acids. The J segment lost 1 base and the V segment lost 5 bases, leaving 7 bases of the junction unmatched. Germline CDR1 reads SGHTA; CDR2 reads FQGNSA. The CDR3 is CASSTYRGRGTDTQYF. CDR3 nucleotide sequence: TGTGCCAGCAGCACATACAGGGGGCGCGGCACAGATACGCAGTATTTT.

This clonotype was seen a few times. Here the CDR3 reads CSASPRLAGVTGELFF. The CDR3 DNA sequence: TGCAGTGCTAGCCCCCGACTAGCGGGGGTCACCGGGGAGCTGTTTTTT. The chain is built from TRBV20-1 and TRBJ2-2; 12 bases line up with TRBD2. The CDR3 extends over 16 amino acids. Germline V CDR1 and CDR2: DFQATT, SNEGSKA (reference sequence). V dropped 3 bases and J dropped 4; count of bases not matched to a gene: 6.

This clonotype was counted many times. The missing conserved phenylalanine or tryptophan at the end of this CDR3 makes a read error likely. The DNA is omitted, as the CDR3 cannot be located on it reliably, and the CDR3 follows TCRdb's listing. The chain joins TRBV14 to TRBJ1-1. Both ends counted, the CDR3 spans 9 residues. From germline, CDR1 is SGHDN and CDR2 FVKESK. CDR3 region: CASSPDCGT.

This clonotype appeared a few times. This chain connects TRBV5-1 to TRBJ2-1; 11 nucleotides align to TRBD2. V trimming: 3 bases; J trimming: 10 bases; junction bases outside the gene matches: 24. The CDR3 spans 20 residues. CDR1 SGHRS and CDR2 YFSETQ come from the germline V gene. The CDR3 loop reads CASSSVSLAGGPRQSREQFF. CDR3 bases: TGCGCCAGCAGCTCCGTCTCATTAGCGGGGGGGCCTCGACAATCAAGAGAGCAGTTCTTC. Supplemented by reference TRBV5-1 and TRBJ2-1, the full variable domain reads KAGVTQTPRYLIKTRGQQVTLSCSPISGHRSVSWYQQTPGQGLQFLFEYFSETQRNKGNFPGRFSGRQFSNSRSEMNVSTLELGDSALYLCASSSVSLAGGPRQSREQFFGPGTRLTVL.